This paragraph reports one T cell receptor beta chain. Its matching antigen is unknown. This entry belongs to a study of identical twins. Study outcomes and limitations: Where out-of-frame alpha sequences were twin-shared, they showed excess low generation probability.

J was trimmed by 4 bases and V by 9 bases; bases with no gene match: 9. Germline CDR1 ENHRY, CDR2 SYGVKD. The CDR3 is 15 residues long. TCRdb reanalysed the 5' RACE reads using MiXCR and keeps one entry per CDR3 protein. In the table there are 1.5 million or so distinct CDR3 sequences, about 31% of which are singletons. The sequence came from a newborn girl in good health. This sequence joins TRBV10-3 and TRBJ1-2; 12 nucleotides agree with TRBD1. Sequencing used cord blood. The CDR3 DNA sequence: TGTGCCATACGGGACAGGGGGCTGGTGGGCTATGGCTACACCTTC. Translating gives CAIRDRGLVGYGYTF.